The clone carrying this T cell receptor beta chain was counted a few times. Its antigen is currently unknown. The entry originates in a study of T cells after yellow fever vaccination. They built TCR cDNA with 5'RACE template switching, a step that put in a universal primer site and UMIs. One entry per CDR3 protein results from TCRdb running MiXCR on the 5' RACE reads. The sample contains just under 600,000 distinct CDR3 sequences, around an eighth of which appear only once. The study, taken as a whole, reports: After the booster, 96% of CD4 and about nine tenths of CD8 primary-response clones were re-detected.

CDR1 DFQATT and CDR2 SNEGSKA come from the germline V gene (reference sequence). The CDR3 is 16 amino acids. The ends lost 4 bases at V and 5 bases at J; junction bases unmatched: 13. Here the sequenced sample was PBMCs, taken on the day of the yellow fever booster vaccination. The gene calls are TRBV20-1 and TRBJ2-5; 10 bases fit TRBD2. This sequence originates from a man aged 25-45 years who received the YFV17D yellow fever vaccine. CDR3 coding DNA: TGCAGTGCTACGGTCAGCGGGAGGGCCTGGCCCGAGACCCAGTACTTC. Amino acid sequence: CSATVSGRAWPETQYF.